This paragraph covers one TCR beta chain sequence. This sample stems from a study of cytomegalovirus exposure and HLA in healthy donors. CDR1 and CDR2 (germline): SGHNT, YYREEE (reference sequence). V gave up 0 bases and J gave up 8 bases, with 15 bases separating them. The CDR3 covers 15 residues. The primer mix had 60 Vbeta and 13 Jbeta primers. Clones were sequenced by immunoSEQ multiplex PCR, and TCRdb holds only the in-frame ones, with some missing. The sample includes about 93,000 clones, roughly 75% seen only once; the top ten take about 7.9%. The J gene is TRBJ2-1, the V gene TRBV5-4, with D possibly TRBD1 on 6 matching bases. The receptor's source is a man between 25 and 39 years old in good health and CMV-seronegative. The sample consisted of PBMCs. CDR3: CASSLGQGRKDEQFF. The CDR3 nucleotides read TGTGCCAGCAGCTTGGGGCAGGGGCGCAAGGATGAGCAGTTCTTC. The variable domain in full, with the rest retrieved from reference TRBV5-4 and TRBJ2-1, is ETGVTQSPTHLIKTRGQQVTLRCSSQSGHNTVSWYQQALGQGPQFIFQYYREEENGRGNFPPRFSGLQFPNYSSELNVNALELDDSALYLCASSLGQGRKDEQFFGPGTRLTVL.